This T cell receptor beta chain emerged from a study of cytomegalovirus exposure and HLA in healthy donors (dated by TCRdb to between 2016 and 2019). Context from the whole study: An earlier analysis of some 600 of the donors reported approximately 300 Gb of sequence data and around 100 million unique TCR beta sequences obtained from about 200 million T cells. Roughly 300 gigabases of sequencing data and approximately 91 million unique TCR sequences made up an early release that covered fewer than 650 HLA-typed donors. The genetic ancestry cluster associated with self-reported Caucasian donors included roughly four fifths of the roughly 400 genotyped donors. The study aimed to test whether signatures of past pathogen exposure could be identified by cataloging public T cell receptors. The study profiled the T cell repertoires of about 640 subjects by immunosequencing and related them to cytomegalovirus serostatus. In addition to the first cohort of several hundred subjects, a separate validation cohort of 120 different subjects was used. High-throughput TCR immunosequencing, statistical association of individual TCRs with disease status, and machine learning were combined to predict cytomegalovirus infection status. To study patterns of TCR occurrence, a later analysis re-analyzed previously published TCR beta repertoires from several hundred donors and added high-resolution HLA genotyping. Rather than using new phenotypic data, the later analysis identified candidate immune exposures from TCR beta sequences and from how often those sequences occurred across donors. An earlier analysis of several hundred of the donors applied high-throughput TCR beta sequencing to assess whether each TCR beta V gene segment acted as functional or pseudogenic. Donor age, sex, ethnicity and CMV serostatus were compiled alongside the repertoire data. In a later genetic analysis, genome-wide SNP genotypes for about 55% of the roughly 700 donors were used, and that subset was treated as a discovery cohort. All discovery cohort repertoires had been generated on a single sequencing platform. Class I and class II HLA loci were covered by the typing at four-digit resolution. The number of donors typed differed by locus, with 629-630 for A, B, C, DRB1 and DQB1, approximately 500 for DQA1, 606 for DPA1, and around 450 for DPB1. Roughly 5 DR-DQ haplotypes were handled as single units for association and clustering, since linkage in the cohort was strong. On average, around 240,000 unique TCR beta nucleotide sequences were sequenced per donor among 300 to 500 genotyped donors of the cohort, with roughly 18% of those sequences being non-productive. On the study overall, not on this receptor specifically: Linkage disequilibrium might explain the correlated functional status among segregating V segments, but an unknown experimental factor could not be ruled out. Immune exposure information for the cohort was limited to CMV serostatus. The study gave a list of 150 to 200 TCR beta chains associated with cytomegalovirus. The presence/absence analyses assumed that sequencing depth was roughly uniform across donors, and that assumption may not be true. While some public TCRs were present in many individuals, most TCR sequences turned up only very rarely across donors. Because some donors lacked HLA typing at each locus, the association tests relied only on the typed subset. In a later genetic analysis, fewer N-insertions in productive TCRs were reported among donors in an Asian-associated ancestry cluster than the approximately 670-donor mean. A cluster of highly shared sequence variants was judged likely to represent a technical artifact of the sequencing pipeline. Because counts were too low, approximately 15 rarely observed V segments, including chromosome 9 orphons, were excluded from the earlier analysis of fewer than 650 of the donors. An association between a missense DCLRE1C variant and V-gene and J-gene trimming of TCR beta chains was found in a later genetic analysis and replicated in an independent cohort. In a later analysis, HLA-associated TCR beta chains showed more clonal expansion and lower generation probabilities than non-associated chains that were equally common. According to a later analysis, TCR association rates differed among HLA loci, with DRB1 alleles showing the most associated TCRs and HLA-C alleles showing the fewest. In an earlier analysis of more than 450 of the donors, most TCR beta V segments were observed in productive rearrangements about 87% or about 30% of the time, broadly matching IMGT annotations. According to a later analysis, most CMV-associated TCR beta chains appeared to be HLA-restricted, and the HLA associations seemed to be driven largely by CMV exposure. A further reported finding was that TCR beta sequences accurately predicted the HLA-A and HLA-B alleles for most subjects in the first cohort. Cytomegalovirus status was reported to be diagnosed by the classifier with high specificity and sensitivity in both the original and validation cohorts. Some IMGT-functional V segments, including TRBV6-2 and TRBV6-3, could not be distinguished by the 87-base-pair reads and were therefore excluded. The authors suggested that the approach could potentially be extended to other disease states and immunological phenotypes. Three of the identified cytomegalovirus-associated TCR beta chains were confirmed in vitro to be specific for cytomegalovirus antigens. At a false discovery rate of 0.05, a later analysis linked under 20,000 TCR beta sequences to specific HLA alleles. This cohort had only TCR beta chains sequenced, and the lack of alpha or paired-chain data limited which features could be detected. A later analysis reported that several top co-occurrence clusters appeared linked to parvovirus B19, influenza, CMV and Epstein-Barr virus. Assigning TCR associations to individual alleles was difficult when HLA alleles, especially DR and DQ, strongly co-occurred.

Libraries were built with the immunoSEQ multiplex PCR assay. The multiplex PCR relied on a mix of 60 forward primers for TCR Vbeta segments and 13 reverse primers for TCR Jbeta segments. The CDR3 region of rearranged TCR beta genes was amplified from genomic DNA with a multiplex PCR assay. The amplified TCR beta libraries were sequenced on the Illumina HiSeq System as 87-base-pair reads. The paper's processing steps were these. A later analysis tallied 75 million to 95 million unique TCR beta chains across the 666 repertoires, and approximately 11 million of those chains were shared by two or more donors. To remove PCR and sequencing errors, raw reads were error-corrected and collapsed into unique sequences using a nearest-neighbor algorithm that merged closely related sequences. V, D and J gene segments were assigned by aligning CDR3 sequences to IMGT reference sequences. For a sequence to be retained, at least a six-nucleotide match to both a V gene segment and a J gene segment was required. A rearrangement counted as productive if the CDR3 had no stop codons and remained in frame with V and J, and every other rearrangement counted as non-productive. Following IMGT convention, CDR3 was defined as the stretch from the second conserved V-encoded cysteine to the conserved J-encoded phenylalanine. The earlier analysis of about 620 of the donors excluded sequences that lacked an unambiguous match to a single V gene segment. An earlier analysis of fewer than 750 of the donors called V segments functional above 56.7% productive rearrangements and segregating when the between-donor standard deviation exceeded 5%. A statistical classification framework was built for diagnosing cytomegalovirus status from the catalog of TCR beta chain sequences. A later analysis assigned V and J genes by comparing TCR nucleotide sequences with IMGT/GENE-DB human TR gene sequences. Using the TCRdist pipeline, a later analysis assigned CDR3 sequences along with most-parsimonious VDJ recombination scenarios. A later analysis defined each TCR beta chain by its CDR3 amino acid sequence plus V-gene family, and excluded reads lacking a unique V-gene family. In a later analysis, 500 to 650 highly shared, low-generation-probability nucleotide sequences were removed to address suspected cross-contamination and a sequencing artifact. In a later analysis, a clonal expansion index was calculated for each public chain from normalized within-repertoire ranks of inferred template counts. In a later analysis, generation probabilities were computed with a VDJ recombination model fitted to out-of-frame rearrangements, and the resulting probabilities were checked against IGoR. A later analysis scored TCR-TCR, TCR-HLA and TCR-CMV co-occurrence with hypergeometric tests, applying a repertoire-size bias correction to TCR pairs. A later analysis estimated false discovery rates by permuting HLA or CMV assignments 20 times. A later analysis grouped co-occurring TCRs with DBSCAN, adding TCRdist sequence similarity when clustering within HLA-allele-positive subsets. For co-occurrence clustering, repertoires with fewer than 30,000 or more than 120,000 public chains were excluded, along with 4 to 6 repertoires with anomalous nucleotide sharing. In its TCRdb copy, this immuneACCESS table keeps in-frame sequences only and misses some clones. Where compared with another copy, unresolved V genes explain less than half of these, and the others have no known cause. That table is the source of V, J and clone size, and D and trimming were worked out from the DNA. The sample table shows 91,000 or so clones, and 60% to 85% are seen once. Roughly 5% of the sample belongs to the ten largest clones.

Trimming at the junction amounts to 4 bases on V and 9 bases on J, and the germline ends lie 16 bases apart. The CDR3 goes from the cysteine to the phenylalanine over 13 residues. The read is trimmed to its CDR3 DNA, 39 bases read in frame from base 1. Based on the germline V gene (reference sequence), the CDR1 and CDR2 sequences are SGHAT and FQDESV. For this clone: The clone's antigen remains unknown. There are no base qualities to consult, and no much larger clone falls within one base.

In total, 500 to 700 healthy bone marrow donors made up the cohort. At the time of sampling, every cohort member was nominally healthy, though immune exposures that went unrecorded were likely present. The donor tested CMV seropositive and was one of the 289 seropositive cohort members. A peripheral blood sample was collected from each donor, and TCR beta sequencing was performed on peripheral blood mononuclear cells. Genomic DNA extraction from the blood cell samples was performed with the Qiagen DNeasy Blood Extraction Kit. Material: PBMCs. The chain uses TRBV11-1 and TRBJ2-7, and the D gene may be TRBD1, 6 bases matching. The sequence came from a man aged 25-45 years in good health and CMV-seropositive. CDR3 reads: CASSSLQGRVQYF. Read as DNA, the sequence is TGTGCCAGCAGCTCACTACAGGGACGGGTGCAGTACTTC.